The clone carrying this T cell receptor beta chain came up a few times. What it recognizes is unknown. The J segment lost 2 bases and the V segment lost 4 bases, leaving 3 bases of the junction unmatched. The germline gives CDR1 SGHRS, CDR2 YFSETQ. This CDR3 has 14 residues. These data originate in a study of CD8 T cells in ankylosing spondylitis. Preparation of TCR beta libraries was done by quantitative 5'-RACE with molecular barcodes. Using its own MiXCR run on the 5' RACE reads, TCRdb lists one record per CDR3 protein. This sample has some 120,000 distinct CDR3 sequences; roughly 15% occur once, and the top ten carry approximately 3.1%. Study-wide points: Disease-linked clones were CD8+ and relatively rare in peripheral blood.

Source material: blood, either unsorted or a sorted T cell fraction (not recorded which). The sequence was collected from a female donor with ankylosing spondylitis or in good health (not recorded which). V gene TRBV5-1 combines with J gene TRBJ2-5, with 9 bases fitting TRBD2. For the CDR3, the DNA is TGCGCCAGCAGCCCGGCGGGGGGGCAAGAGACCCAGTACTTC. Amino acids: CASSPAGGQETQYF.